These 23 T cell receptor beta chains originate from one sample sequenced in a study of blood T cell repertoires in COVID-19. Profiling relied on immunoSEQ multiplex PCR, and the TCRdb table lists in-frame clones only, not all of them. Here the sample spans about 120,000 clones, around 86% being singletons. Sequences were obtained from peripheral blood. The receptors here all came from an elderly man with active or convalescent COVID-19.

The chain links TRBV20-1 to TRBJ1-5; possibly TRBD1 for D (5 bases). Germline V CDR1 and CDR2: DFQATT, SNEGSKA (reference sequence). This CDR3 region has 14 residues. The germline V and J ends were trimmed by 3 bases and 7 bases, with 16 bases remaining between them. This CDR3 reads CSASSGTGRQPQHF. The CDR3 nucleotides read TGCAGTGCTAGTAGTGGGACGGGGAGGCAGCCCCAGCATTTT.

This clone occurred once. The chain links TRBV5-1 to TRBJ2-3; 9 bases agree with TRBD2. The CDR3 has 18 amino acids. Trimming removed 1 base from V and 1 base from J; junction bases left unmatched: 10. Germline V lookup: CDR1 SGHRS, CDR2 YFSETQ. The CDR3: CASSLLPFSGSGTDTQYF. The DNA of the CDR3 is TGCGCCAGCAGCTTGTTGCCGTTTAGCGGGAGTGGCACAGATACGCAGTATTTT. The full variable domain, its missing parts supplied by reference TRBV5-1 and TRBJ2-3, is KAGVTQTPRYLIKTRGQQVTLSCSPISGHRSVSWYQQTPGQGLQFLFEYFSETQRNKGNFPGRFSGRQFSNSRSEMNVSTLELGDSALYLCASSLLPFSGSGTDTQYFGPGTRLTVL.

This clone was recorded once. The CDR3 DNA is TGCGCCAGCAGCCAAGAATTTGGGCAGGGCAATCAGCCCCAGCATTTT. Translating gives CASSQEFGQGNQPQHF. The genes are TRBV4-3 and TRBJ1-5; D unresolved. The CDR3 loop spans 16 amino acids. The ends were cut back, 0 bases at V and 2 bases at J, with 11 bases in the middle. In germline, CDR1 is LGHNA, CDR2 YSLEER.

The chain uses TRBV14 and TRBJ2-5; TRBD1 matches 9 bases. CDR1 is SGHDN and CDR2 is FVKESK in the germline V gene. The length of the CDR3 is 16 residues. J gave up 3 bases and V 5 bases, and 10 bases lay outside the gene matches. The CDR3 nucleotides read TGTGCCAGCAGCACCTTGCCGGGACAGGGAGAAGAGACCCAGTACTTC. Translating it yields CASSTLPGQGEETQYF.

This clone was observed a single time. This chain joins TRBV7-2 and TRBJ1-2, with a weak D call TRBD1 (5 bases). CDR1 SGHTA and CDR2 FQGNSA come from the germline V gene. This CDR3 region has 15 residues. V lost 1 base and J lost 5, with 14 bases in between. The CDR3 is CASSLEVGLLYGYTF. CDR3 in DNA: TGTGCCAGCAGCTTAGAGGTGGGACTGCTTTATGGCTACACCTTC. Based on the CDR3 plus reference TRBV7-2 and TRBJ1-2, the full variable domain is GAGVSQSPSNKVTEKGKDVELRCDPISGHTALYWYRQSLGQGLEFLIYFQGNSAPDKSGLPSDRFSAERTGGSVSTLTIQRTQQEDSAVYLCASSLEVGLLYGYTFGSGTRLTVV.

The chain carries TRBV18 and TRBJ1-1; TRBD1 is a possible D gene (6 bases). Germline V gene lookup returns CDR1 KGHSH and CDR2 LQKENI. This CDR3 region has 15 residues. The V gene lost 1 base and the J gene lost 1 base, with 10 bases spanning the gap. The CDR3 nucleotides read TGTGCCAGCTCACCACAACGGACAGAGAACACTGAAGCTTTCTTT. Translation: CASSPQRTENTEAFF.

This rearrangement joins TRBV7-3 to TRBJ2-3; D not certain. Trimming removed 5 bases at V and 5 bases at J, with 11 bases between. The CDR3 is made up of 13 amino acids. CDR1 is SGHTA and CDR2 is FQGTGA in the germline V gene. CDR3 amino acids: CASSPAPLDTQYF. The CDR3 DNA sequence: TGTGCCAGCAGCCCCGCCCCACTAGATACGCAGTATTTT.

V and J are TRBV6-1 and TRBJ2-1; 7 positions agree with TRBD2. Germline trimming cut 1 base from V and 8 bases from J; bases unmatched to any gene: 8. Germline CDR1 MNHNS, CDR2 SASEGT. The CDR3 contains 15 residues. The DNA for the CDR3 is TGTGCCAGCAGTGAAGAGGGTGGGGGGGTCCATGAGCAGTTCTTC. Protein product: CASSEEGGGVHEQFF.

CDR3 amino acids: CAISESGSTNEKLFF. The CDR3 DNA follows: TGTGCCATCAGTGAGTCCGGGAGTACTAATGAAAAACTGTTTTTT. V is TRBV10-3 and J is TRBJ1-4; D uncertain. Germline V gives CDR1 ENHRY, CDR2 SYGVKD. The V end lost 0 bases, the J end lost 2 bases, and 7 bases lay between the germline ends. This CDR3 spans 15 amino acids.

The chain is built from TRBV28 and TRBJ2-1, with D possibly matching TRBD2 (6 bases). Germline-derived CDR1 and CDR2 are MDHEN and SYDVKM. The V end lost 5 bases, the J end lost 9 bases, and 17 bases lay between the germline ends. This CDR3 comprises 14 residues. The chain's CDR3 is CASSPLGGSGEQFF. CDR3 sequence (DNA): TGTGCCAGCAGTCCCCTCGGGGGTTCGGGTGAGCAGTTCTTC.

The sample holds one count of this clone. The rearrangement uses TRBV5-1 and TRBJ2-3; tentatively, D is TRBD2 (6 bases). Germline assignment: CDR1 SGHRS and CDR2 YFSETQ. The CDR3 runs 15 residues. The V and J ends lost 0 bases and 6 bases respectively, with 14 bases between them. DNA for the CDR3: TGCGCCAGCAGCTTGGTTGGCGGAGGGTCGGATACGCAGTATTTT. It translates to CASSLVGGGSDTQYF.

V gene TRBV7-2 combines with J gene TRBJ1-1, with D perhaps TRBD1 (6 bases). The CDR3 consists of 13 residues. Trimming stripped 5 bases from V and 4 bases from J, with 11 bases between. Germline V gives CDR1 SGHTA, CDR2 FQGNSA. The CDR3 loop is CASSTGLSTEAFF. In DNA, the CDR3 is TGTGCCAGCAGCACAGGGTTAAGCACTGAAGCTTTCTTT.

This clone has only a few counts. This sample also contains other DNA sequences that code for the same CDR3. The V call is TRBV2, the J call TRBJ2-2; D is ambiguous. The V end lost 0 bases, the J end lost 7 bases, and 9 bases lay between the germline ends. This CDR3 spans 14 amino acids. In germline, CDR1 is SNHLY, CDR2 FYNNEI. The CDR3 is CASSEALVGGELFF. In DNA form, the CDR3 reads TGTGCCAGCAGTGAAGCACTTGTCGGCGGGGAGCTGTTTTTT. Full variable domain (remainder filled in from reference TRBV2 and TRBJ2-2): EPEVTQTPSHQVTQMGQEVILRCVPISNHLYFYWYRQILGQKVEFLVSFYNNEISEKSEIFDDQFSVERPDGSNFTLKIRSTKLEDSAMYFCASSEALVGGELFFGEGSRLTVL.

The chain has TRBV3-1 (or the pseudogene TRBV3-2) and TRBJ2-2; D not certain. The CDR3 has 16 residues. V lost 0 bases to trimming and J lost 6 bases, with 14 bases between them. CDR1 and CDR2 from the germline V gene are LGHDT and YNNKEL (reference sequence). CDR3 in DNA: TGTGCCAGCAGCCAAGAGAGTTTCGGAGCCGCCGGGGAGCTGTTTTTT. Translated, it gives CASSQESFGAAGELFF.

The rearrangement links TRBV12-3 or TRBV12-4 to TRBJ1-2; TRBD1 matches at 8 bases. With 4 bases clipped from V and 8 bases from J, the junction kept 6 bases outside the gene matches. This CDR3 contains 13 residues. The CDR3 region is CASSWQGAVGYTF. The CDR3 DNA sequence: TGTGCCAGCAGTTGGCAGGGGGCAGTAGGCTACACCTTC.

This clone was counted between two and nine times. This chain joins TRBV2 and TRBJ2-7; 9 bases map to TRBD2. The ends lost 6 bases at V and 7 bases at J; junction bases unmatched: 16. In germline, CDR1 is SNHLY, CDR2 FYNNEI. There are 16 residues in the CDR3. The CDR3 DNA reads TGTGCCAGCAGCCTGGGGGTGGTAGCGGGAGTACGTGAGCAGTACTTC. It is translated as CASSLGVVAGVREQYF.

V and J are TRBV19 and TRBJ2-5, with 11 bases lining up with TRBD2. The CDR3 is 16 residues long. CDR1 is LNHDA and CDR2 is SQIVND in the germline V gene (reference sequence). V dropped 1 base and J dropped 4; count of bases not matched to a gene: 5. The CDR3 loop reads CASSIGSLAGGETQYF. CDR3 coding DNA: TGTGCCAGTAGTATAGGTTCCCTAGCGGGAGGAGAGACCCAGTACTTC.

This chain connects TRBV5-4 to TRBJ1-4; 7 nucleotides agree with TRBD1. V was pared by 1 base and J by 4 bases, with 10 bases of the junction left unmatched. CDR1 is SGHNT and CDR2 is YYREEE in the germline V gene (reference sequence). The CDR3 has 17 residues. The CDR3 bases are TGTGCCAGCAGCTTGAGGGGGCCCCAAGTTTTTAATGAAAAACTGTTTTTT. It codes for CASSLRGPQVFNEKLFF.

V usage is TRBV3-1 (or the pseudogene TRBV3-2) and J usage is TRBJ2-2; D is undetermined. V gave up 2 bases and J gave up 6 bases, with 13 bases separating them. Germline values: CDR1 LGHDT, CDR2 YNNKEL (reference sequence). CDR3 length: 15 residues. The CDR3 sequence: CASSQPYRGPGELFF. The CDR3 DNA sequence: TGTGCCAGCAGCCAACCCTACCGAGGCCCCGGGGAGCTGTTTTTT.

The chain carries TRBV30 and TRBJ2-1; 13 bases map to TRBD2. J gave up 8 bases and V 0 bases, and 7 bases lay outside the gene matches. This CDR3 has 16 residues. CDR1 and CDR2 (germline): GTSNPN, SVGIG (reference sequence). In DNA, the CDR3 is TGTGCCTGGAGTGTACGGGGGACTAGCGGGATGTATGAGCAGTTCTTC. As protein: CAWSVRGTSGMYEQFF.

The CDR3 reads CASSLGLSYEQYF. For the CDR3, the DNA is TGTGCCAGCAGTTTGGGGCTCTCCTACGAGCAGTACTTC. J is TRBJ2-7 and V is TRBV27; possible D gene TRBD1, 5 bases. Germline assignment: CDR1 MNHEY and CDR2 SMNVEV (reference sequence). The V and J ends lost 3 bases and 0 bases respectively, with 6 bases between them. The CDR3 is made up of 13 amino acids.

The V call is TRBV11-2, the J call TRBJ2-1; 12 nucleotides line up with TRBD1. There are 16 residues in the CDR3. Germline V lookup: CDR1 SGHAT, CDR2 FQNNGV. After removal of 3 bases from V and 7 bases from J, the junction contained 7 bases not matched to a gene. CDR3 region: CASSFSGTGGTNEQFF. In nucleotides, the CDR3 is TGTGCCAGCAGCTTTTCGGGGACAGGGGGCACGAATGAGCAGTTCTTC.

This rearrangement joins TRBV5-4 to TRBJ1-4, with TRBD1 matching over 7 bases. The CDR3 is made up of 14 amino acids. Trimming took 9 bases from V and 0 from J; bases not matched to a gene: 5. Germline lookup yields CDR1 SGHNT and CDR2 YYREEE (reference sequence). CDR3 in DNA: TGTGCCACAAGGGACAGTGCAACTAATGAAAAACTGTTTTTT. As protein: CATRDSATNEKLFF.